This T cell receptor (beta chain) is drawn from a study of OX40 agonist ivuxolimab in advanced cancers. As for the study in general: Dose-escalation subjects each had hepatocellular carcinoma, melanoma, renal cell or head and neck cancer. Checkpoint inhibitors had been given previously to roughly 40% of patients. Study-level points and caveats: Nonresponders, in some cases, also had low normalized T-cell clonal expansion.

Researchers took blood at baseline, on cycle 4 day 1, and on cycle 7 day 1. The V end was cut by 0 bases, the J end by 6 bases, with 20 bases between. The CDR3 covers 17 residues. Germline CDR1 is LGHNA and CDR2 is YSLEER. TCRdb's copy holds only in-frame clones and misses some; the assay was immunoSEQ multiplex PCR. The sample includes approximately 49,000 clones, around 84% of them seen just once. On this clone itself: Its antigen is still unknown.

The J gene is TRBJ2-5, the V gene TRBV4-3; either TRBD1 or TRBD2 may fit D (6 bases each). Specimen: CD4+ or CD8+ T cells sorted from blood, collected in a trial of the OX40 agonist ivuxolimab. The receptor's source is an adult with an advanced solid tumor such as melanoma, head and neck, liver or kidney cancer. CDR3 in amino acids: CASSQDSEGGVGKTQYF. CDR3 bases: TGCGCCAGCAGCCAAGATTCGGAGGGGGGCGTAGGGAAGACCCAGTACTTC.